This TCR beta chain was sequenced for a study of T cell responses to AZD1222 COVID-19 vaccine. General study points: Donors were largely white British and mainly female; clonal diversity was possibly underestimated. Baseline serostatus was positive in only six AZD1222 recipients. The repertoires were collected only after the peak T cell response. There were vaccine-associated CD4 TCRs across spike, dominant at 160-218 and 743-854.

This CDR3 has 15 residues. The germline CDR1 and CDR2 sequences are SGHRS and YFSETQ. V was shortened by 4 bases and J by 10 bases, with 18 bases between the two germline ends. Comment on this clone: Its antigen is not known.

Assay: immunoSEQ multiplex PCR; the TCRdb copy retains only in-frame clones and omits some. The sample consists of some 99,000 clones, 91% of them appearing once. The sample consisted of peripheral blood, taken on day 0 of AZD1222 vaccination. V is TRBV5-1 and J is TRBJ1-6; D uncertain. The clonotype originates from an adult in good health. CDR3: CASSLTGAGDSPLHF. The DNA of the CDR3 is TGCGCCAGCAGCCTGACCGGCGCCGGTGACTCACCCCTCCACTTT.